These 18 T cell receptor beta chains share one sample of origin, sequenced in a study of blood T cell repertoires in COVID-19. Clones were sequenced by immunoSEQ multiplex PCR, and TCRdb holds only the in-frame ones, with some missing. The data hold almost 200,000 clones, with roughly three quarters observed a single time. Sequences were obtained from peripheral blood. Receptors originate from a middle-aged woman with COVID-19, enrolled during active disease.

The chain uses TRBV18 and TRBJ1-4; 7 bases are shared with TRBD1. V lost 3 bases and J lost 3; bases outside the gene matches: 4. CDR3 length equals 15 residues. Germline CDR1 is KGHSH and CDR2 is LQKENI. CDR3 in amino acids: CASSPPGQPNEKLFF. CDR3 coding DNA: TGTGCCAGCTCACCCCCGGGACAGCCTAATGAAAAACTGTTTTTT.

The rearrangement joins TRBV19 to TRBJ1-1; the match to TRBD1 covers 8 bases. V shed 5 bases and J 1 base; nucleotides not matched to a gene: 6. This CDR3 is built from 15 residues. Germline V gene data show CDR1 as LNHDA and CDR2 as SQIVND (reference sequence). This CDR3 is CASSLQGGRNTEAFF. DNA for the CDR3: TGTGCCAGTAGTTTACAGGGGGGCCGGAACACTGAAGCTTTCTTT.

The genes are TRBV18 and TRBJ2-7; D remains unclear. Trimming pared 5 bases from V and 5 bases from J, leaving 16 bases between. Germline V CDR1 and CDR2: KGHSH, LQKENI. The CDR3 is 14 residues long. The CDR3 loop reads CASSIMPQEHEQYF. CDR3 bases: TGTGCCAGCTCAATCATGCCTCAGGAACACGAGCAGTACTTC.

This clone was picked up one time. CDR3 sequence reads: CASSLLATETQYF. DNA of the CDR3: TGTGCCAGCAGCTTGCTAGCCACGGAGACCCAGTACTTC. The chain recombines TRBV5-8 with TRBJ2-5, with D maybe TRBD2 (5 bases). This CDR3 spans 13 amino acids. The germline gives CDR1 SGHTS, CDR2 YDEGEE. Trimming took 1 base from V and 5 from J, leaving 9 bases between them.

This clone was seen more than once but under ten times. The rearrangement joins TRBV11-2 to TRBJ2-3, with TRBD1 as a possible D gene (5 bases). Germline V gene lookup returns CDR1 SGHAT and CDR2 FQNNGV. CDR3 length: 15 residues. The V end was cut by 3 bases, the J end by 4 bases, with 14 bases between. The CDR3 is CASSFGAAEPDTQYF. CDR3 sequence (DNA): TGTGCCAGCAGCTTTGGGGCGGCGGAACCAGATACGCAGTATTTT.

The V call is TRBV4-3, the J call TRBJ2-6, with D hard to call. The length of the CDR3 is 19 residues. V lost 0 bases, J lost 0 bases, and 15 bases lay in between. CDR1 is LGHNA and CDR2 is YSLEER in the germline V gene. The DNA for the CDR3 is TGCGCCAGCAGCCAAGATCTGCCCCGGAGATACTCTGGGGCCAACGTCCTGACTTTC. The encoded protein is CASSQDLPRRYSGANVLTF.

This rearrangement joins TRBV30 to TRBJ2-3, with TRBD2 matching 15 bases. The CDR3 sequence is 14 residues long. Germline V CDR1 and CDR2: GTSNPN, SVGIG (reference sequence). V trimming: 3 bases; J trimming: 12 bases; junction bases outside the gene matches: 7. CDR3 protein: CAWSGTSGGSFQYF. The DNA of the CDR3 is TGTGCCTGGAGCGGGACTAGCGGGGGGAGTTTTCAGTATTTT.

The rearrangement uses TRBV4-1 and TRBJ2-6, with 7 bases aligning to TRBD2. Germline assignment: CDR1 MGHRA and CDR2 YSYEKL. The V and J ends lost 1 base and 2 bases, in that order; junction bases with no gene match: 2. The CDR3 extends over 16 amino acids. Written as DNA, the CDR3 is TGCGCCAGCAGCCAAGGGGGGGGAGCTGGGGCCAACGTCCTGACTTTC. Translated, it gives CASSQGGGAGANVLTF.

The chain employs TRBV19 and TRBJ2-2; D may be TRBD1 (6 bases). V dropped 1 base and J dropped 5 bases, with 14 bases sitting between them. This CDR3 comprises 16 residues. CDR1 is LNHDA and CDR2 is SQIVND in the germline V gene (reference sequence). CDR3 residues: CASSIVQGRRTGELFF. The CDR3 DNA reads TGTGCCAGTAGTATAGTTCAGGGGCGGAGGACCGGGGAGCTGTTTTTT.

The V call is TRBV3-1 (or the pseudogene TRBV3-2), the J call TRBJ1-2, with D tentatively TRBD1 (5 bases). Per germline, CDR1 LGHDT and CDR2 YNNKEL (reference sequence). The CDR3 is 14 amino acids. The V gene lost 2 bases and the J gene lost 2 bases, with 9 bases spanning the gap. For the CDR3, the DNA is TGTGCCAGCAGCCAACGGGGGGGAAACTATGGCTACACCTTC. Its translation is CASSQRGGNYGYTF.

The CDR3 sequence: CASSSSGDTQYF. In DNA, the CDR3 is TGCGCCAGCAGCTCTAGTGGTGATACGCAGTATTTT. The chain links TRBV5-1 to TRBJ2-3; unclear D gene. The germline gives CDR1 SGHRS, CDR2 YFSETQ. Trimming removed 3 bases from V and 6 bases from J, with 8 bases in between. This CDR3 spans 12 amino acids.

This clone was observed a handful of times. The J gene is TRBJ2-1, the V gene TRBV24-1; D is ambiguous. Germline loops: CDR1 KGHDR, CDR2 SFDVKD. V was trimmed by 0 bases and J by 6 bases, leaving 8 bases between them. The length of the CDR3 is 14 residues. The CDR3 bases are TGTGCCACCAGTGATTTGTCGACTGGCAATGAGCAGTTCTTC. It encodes CATSDLSTGNEQFF.

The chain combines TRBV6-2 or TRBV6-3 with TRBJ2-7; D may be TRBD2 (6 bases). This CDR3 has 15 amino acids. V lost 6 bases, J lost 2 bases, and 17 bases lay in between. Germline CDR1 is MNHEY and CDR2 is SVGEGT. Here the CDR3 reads CASSRSSSVTYEQYF. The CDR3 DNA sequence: TGTGCCAGCAGCCGATCCTCTAGCGTGACCTACGAGCAGTACTTC.

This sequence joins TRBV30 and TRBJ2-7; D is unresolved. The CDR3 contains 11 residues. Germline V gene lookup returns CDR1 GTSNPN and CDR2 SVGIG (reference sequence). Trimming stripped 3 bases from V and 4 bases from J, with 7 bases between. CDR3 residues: CAWSGHYEQYF. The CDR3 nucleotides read TGTGCCTGGAGCGGTCATTACGAGCAGTACTTC.

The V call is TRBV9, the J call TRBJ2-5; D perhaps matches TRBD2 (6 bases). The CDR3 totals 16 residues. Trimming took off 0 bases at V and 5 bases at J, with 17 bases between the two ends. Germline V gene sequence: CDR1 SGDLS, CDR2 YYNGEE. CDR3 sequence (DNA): TGTGCCAGCAGCGTAGGAGGAGGGAAGGAGCAGGAGACCCAGTACTTC. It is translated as CASSVGGGKEQETQYF. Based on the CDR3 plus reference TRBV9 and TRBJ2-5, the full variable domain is DSGVTQTPKHLITATGQRVTLRCSPRSGDLSVYWYQQSLDQGLQFLIQYYNGEERAKGNILERFSAQQFPDLHSELNLSSLELGDSALYFCASSVGGGKEQETQYFGPGTRLLVL.

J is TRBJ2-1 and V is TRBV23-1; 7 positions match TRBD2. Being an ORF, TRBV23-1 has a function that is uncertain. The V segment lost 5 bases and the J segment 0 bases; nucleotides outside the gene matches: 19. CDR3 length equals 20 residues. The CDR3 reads CASSTSPLRGGSLSYNEQFF. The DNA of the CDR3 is TGCGCCAGCAGTACAAGCCCCCTTAGGGGAGGGTCTCTCTCCTACAATGAGCAGTTCTTC.

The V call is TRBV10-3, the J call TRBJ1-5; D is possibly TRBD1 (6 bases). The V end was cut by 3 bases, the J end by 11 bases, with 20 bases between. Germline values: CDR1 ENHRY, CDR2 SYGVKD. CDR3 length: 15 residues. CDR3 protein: CAISEGTQASVAQHF. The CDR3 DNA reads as TGTGCCATCAGTGAAGGGACACAAGCCTCGGTTGCCCAGCATTTT.

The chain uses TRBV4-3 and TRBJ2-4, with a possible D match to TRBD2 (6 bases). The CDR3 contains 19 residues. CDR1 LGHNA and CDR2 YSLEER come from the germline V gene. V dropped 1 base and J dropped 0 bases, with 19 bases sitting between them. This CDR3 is CASSQALMRVGGAKNIQYF. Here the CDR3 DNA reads TGCGCCAGCAGCCAAGCACTAATGAGGGTGGGGGGAGCCAAAAACATTCAGTACTTC.